Described below is a single TCR beta chain sequence and its context. The data originate from a study of blood T cell repertoires in COVID-19. Only in-frame clones appear in the TCRdb table, and some are missing; sequencing was by immunoSEQ multiplex PCR. The profile shows approximately 240,000 clones, over 75% of them singletons. Sequencing used peripheral blood. The TCR sequence derives from a woman between 35 and 50 years old who had recovered from COVID-19.

The CDR3 loop is CASSLGGLATYNEQFF. The CDR3 DNA is TGTGCCAGCAGCTTAGGTGGGCTAGCAACGTACAATGAGCAGTTCTTC. This sequence joins TRBV11-3 and TRBJ2-1; D is possibly TRBD2 (5 bases). Trimming shortened V by 1 base and J by 4 bases, and 14 bases separated the two germline ends. This CDR3 has 16 residues. Germline values: CDR1 SGHNT, CDR2 YENEEA. The full variable domain, rest sourced from reference TRBV11-3 and TRBJ2-1, is EAGVVQSPRYKIIEKKQPVAFWCNPISGHNTLYWYLQNLGQGPELLIRYENEEAVDDSQLPKDRFSAERLKGVDSTLKIQPAELGDSAVYLCASSLGGLATYNEQFFGPGTRLTVL.